Many counts were recorded for the clone carrying this TCR beta chain. The antigen remains unidentified. The CDR3 extends over 12 amino acids. V gave up 5 bases and J gave up 4 bases, with 8 bases separating them. Germline CDR1 is LNHDA and CDR2 is SQIVND (reference sequence). This record comes from a study of T cells after yellow fever vaccination. Study-wide context: Researchers used SMART-Seq v4 Ultra Low Input to prepare fractions that had low cell numbers. Study-wide results and limits: Clones from primary vaccination mostly reappeared after the booster (around 97% CD4, approximately 86% CD8).

TCRdb recomputed calls from the 5' RACE reads with MiXCR, one row per CDR3 protein. In the table there are some 200,000 distinct CDR3 sequences, roughly 3.3% of which are singletons. The clonotype comes from a young man who received the YFV17D yellow fever vaccine. Specimen: CD4+ T cells sorted from PBMCs, collected 10 days after the yellow fever booster vaccination. The V call is TRBV19, the J call TRBJ2-5; D is undetermined. The CDR3 nucleotides read TGTGCCAGTAGTCGGTCAGGAGAGACCCAGTACTTC. Amino acid sequence: CASSRSGETQYF.